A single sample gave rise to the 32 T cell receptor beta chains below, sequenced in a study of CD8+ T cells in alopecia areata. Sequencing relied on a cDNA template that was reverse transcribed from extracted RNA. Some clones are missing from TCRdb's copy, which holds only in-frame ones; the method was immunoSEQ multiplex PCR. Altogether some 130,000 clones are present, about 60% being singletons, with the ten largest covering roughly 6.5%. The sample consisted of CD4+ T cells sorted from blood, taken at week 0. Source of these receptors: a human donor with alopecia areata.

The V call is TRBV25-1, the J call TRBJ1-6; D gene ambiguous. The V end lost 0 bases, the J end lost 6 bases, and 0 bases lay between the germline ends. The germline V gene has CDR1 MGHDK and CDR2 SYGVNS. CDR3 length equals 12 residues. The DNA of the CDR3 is TGTGCCAGCAGTGAATATAATTCACCCCTCCACTTT. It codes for CASSEYNSPLHF. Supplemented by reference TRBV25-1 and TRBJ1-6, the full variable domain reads EADIYQTPRYLVIGTGKKITLECSQTMGHDKMYWYQQDPGMELHLIHYSYGVNSTEKGDLSSESTVSRIRTEHFPLTLESARPSHTSQYLCASSEYNSPLHFGNGTRLTVT.

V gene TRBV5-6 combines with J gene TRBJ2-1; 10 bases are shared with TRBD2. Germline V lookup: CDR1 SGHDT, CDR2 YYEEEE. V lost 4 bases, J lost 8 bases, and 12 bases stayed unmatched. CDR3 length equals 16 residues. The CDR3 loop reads CASSPKGAGGQHEQFF. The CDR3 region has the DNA TGTGCCAGCAGCCCGAAGGGAGCGGGGGGGCAGCATGAGCAGTTCTTC.

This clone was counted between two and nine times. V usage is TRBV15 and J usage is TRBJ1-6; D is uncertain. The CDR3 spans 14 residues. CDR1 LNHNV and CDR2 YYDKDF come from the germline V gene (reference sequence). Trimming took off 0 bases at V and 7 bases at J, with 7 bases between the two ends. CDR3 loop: CATSRDTGNSPLHF. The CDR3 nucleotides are TGTGCCACCAGCAGAGATACCGGGAATTCACCCCTCCACTTT.

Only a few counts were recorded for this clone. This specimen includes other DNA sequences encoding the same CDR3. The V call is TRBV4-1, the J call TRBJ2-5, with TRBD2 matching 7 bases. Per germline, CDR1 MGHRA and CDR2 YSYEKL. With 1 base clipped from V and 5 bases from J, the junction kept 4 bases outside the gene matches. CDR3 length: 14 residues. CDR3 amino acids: CASSQVAGVETQYF. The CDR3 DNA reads TGCGCCAGCAGCCAAGTTGCGGGGGTTGAGACCCAGTACTTC.

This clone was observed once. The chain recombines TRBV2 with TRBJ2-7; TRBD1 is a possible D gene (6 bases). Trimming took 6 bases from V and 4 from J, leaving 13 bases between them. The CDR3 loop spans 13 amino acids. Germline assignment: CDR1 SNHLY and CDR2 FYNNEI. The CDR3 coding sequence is TGTGCCAGCAGCCCGGGACACCTGTACGAGCAGTACTTC. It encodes CASSPGHLYEQYF.

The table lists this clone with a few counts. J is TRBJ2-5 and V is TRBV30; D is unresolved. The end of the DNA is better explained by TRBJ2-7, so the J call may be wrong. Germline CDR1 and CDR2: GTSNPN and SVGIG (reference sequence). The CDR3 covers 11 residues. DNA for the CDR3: TGTGCCTGGAGACAATCCGTCGAGCAGTACTTC. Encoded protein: CAWRQSVEQYF.

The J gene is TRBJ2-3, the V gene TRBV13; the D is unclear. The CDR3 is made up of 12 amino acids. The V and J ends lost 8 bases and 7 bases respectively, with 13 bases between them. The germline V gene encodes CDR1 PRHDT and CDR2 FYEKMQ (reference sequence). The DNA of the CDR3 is TGTGCCAGCGCCTTGGCCCAGAATACGCAGTATTTT. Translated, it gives CASALAQNTQYF.

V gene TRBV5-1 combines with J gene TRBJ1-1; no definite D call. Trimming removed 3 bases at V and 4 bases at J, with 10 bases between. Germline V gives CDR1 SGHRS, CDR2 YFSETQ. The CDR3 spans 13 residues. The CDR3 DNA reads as TGCGCCAGCAGCTCCTTGATTCCCACTGAAGCTTTCTTT. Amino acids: CASSSLIPTEAFF.

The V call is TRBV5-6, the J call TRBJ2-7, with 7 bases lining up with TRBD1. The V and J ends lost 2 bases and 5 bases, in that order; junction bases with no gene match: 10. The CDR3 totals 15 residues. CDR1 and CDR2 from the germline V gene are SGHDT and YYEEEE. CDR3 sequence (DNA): TGTGCCAGCAGCTTCTCGCAGGGGGTAAGCGACGAGCAGTACTTC. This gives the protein CASSFSQGVSDEQYF.

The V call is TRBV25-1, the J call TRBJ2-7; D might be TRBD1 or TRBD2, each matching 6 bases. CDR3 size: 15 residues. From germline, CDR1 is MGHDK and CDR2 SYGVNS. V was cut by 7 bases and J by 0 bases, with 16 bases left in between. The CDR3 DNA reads TGTGCCAGCACAGCCCCGGGGGACAACTCCTACGAGCAGTACTTC. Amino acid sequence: CASTAPGDNSYEQYF.

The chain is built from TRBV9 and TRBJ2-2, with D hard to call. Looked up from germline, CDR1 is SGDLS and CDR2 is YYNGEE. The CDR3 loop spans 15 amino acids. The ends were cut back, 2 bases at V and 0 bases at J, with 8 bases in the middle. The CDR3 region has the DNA TGTGCCAGCAGCGTCCGGCAGGCGAACACCGGGGAGCTGTTTTTT. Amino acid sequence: CASSVRQANTGELFF.

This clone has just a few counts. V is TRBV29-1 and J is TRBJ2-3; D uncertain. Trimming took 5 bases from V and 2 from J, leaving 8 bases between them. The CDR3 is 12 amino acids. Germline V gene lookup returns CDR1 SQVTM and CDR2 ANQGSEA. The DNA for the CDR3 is TGCAGCGTTCAAAAAATCACAGATACGCAGTATTTT. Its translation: CSVQKITDTQYF.

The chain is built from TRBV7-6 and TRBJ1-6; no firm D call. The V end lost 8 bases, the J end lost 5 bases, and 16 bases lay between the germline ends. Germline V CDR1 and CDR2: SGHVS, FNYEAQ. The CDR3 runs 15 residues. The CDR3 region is CASSWSGGNNSPLHF. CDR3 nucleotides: TGTGCCAGCTCCTGGTCCGGAGGAAATAATTCACCCCTCCACTTT. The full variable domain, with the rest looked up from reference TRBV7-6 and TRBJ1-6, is GAGVSQSPRYKVTKRGQDVALRCDPISGHVSLYWYRQALGQGPEFLTYFNYEAQQDKSGLPNDRFSAERPEGSISTLTIQRTEQRDSAMYRCASSWSGGNNSPLHFGNGTRLTVT.

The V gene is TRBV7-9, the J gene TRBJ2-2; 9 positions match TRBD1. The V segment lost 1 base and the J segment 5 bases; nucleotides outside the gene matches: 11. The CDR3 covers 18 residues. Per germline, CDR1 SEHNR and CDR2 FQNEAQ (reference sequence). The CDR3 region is CASSLGSSGTGRTGELFF. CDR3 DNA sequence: TGTGCCAGCAGCTTAGGATCTTCCGGGACAGGGCGAACCGGGGAGCTGTTTTTT.

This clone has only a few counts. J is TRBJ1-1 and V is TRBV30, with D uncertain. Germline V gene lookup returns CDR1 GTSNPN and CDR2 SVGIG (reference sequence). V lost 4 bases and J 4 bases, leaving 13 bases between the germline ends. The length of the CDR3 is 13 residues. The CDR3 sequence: CAWTSAGFTEAFF. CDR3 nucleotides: TGTGCCTGGACATCGGCGGGTTTCACTGAAGCTTTCTTT.

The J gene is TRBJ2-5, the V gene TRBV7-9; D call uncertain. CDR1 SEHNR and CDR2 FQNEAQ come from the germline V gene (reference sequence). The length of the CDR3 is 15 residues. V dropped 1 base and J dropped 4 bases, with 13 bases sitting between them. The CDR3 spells CASSLVGHRRETQYF. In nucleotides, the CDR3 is TGTGCCAGCAGCTTAGTGGGCCACAGAAGAGAGACCCAGTACTTC.

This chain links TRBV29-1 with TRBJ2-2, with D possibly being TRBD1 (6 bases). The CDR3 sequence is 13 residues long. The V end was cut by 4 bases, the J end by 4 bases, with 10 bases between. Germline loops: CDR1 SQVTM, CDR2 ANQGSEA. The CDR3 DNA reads TGCAGCGTTGGGGGGCGCGGCACCGGGGAGCTGTTTTTT. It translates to CSVGGRGTGELFF.

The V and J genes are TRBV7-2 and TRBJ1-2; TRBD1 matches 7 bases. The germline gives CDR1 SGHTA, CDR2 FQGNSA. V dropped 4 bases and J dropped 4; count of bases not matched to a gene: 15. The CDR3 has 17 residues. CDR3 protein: CASSSTGTAMRLYGYTF. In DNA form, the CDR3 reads TGTGCCAGCAGCTCTACTGGGACAGCGATGCGTCTCTATGGCTACACCTTC.

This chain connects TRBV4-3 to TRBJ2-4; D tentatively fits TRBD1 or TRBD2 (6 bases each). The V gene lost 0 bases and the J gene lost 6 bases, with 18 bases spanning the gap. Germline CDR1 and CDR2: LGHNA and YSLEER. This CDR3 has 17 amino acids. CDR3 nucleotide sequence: TGCGCCAGCAGCCAAGATCTCGGGGGCAGGGTTGGAAACATTCAGTACTTC. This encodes CASSQDLGGRVGNIQYF.

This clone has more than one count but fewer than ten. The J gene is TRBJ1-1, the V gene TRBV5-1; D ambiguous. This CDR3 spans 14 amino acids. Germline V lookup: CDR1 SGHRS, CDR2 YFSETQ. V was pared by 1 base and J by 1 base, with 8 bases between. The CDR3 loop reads CASSLKATNTEAFF. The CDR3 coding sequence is TGCGCCAGCAGCTTGAAGGCCACGAACACTGAAGCTTTCTTT.

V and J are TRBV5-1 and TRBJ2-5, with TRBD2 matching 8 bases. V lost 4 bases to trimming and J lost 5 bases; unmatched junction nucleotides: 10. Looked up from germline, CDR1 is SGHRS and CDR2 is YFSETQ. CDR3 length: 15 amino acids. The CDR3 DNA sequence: TGCGCCAGCAGCCTGGACGGGACTAGTGTCGAGACCCAGTACTTC. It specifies CASSLDGTSVETQYF. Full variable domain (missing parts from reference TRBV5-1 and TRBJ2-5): KAGVTQTPRYLIKTRGQQVTLSCSPISGHRSVSWYQQTPGQGLQFLFEYFSETQRNKGNFPGRFSGRQFSNSRSEMNVSTLELGDSALYLCASSLDGTSVETQYFGPGTRLLVL.

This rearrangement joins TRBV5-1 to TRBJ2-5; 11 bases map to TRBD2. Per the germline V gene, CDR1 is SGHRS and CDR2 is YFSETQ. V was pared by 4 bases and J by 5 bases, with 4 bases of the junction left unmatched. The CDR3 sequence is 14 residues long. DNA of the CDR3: TGCGCCAGCAGCCTAGCGGGGGGCCGGGAGACCCAGTACTTC. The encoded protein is CASSLAGGRETQYF.

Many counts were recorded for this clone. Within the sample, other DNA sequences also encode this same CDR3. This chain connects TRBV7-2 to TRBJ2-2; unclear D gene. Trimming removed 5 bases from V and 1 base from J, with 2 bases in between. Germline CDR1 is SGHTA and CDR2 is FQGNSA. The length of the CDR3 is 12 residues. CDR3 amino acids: CASSVNTGELFF. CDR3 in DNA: TGTGCCAGCAGCGTGAACACCGGGGAGCTGTTTTTT. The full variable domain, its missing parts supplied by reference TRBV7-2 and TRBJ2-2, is GAGVSQSPSNKVTEKGKDVELRCDPISGHTALYWYRQSLGQGLEFLIYFQGNSAPDKSGLPSDRFSAERTGGSVSTLTIQRTQQEDSAVYLCASSVNTGELFFGEGSRLTVL.

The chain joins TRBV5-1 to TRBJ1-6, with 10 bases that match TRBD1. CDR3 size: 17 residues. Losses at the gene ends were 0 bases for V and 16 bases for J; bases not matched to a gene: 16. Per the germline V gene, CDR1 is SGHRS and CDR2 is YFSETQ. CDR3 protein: CASSLGVGGTGDNRLHF. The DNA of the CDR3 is TGCGCCAGCAGCTTGGGAGTTGGCGGGACAGGGGATAATCGGCTCCACTTT. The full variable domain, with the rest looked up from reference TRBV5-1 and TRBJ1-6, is KAGVTQTPRYLIKTRGQQVTLSCSPISGHRSVSWYQQTPGQGLQFLFEYFSETQRNKGNFPGRFSGRQFSNSRSEMNVSTLELGDSALYLCASSLGVGGTGDNRLHFGNGTRLTVT.

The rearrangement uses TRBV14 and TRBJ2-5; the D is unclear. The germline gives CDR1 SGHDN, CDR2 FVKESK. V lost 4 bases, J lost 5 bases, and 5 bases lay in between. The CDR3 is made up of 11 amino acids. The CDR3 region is CASSLRETQYF. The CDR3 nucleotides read TGTGCCAGCAGCCTTCGGGAGACCCAGTACTTC.

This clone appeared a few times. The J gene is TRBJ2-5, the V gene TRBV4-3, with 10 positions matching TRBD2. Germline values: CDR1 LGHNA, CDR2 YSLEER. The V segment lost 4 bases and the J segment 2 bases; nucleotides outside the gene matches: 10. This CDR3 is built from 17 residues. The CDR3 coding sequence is TGCGCCAGCAGCCGCGGAACCCTAGCGGGGGCTCAAGAGACCCAGTACTTC. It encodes CASSRGTLAGAQETQYF.

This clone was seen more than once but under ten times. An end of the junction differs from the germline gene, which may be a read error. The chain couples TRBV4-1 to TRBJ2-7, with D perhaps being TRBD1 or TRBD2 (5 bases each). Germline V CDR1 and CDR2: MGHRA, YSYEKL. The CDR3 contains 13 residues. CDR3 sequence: CASSPGPNDEQYF. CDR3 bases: TGTGCCAGCAGCCCGGGACCCAATGACGAGCAGTACTTC.

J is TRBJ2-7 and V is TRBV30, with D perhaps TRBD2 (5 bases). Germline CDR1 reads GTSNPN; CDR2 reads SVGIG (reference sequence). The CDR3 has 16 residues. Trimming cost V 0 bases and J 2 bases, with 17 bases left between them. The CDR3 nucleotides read TGTGCCTGGAGTGTATTTGGGGATTCCGGGACCTACGAGCAGTACTTC. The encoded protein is CAWSVFGDSGTYEQYF.

The CDR3 DNA sequence: TGTGCCAGCAGTTACTCGGAAAGCCTCAGTTATGGCTACACCTTC. As protein: CASSYSESLSYGYTF. This chain links TRBV6-5 with TRBJ1-2; unclear D gene. Germline CDR1 is MNHEY and CDR2 is SVGAGI. V was trimmed by 0 bases and J by 5 bases, leaving 13 bases between them. CDR3 length equals 15 residues.

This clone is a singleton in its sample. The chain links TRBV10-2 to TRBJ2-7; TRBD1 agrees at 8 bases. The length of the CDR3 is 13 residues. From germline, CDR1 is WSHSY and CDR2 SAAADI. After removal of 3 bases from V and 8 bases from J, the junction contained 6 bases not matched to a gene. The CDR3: CASSDSTGDKQYF. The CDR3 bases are TGCGCCAGCAGTGATTCGACAGGGGACAAGCAGTACTTC.

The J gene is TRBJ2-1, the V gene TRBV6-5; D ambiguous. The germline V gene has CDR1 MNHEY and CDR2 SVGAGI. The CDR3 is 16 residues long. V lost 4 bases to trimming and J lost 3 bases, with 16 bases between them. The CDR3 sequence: CASSLSSPPIYNEQFF. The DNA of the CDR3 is TGTGCCAGCAGTTTAAGTTCACCCCCTATCTACAATGAGCAGTTCTTC.

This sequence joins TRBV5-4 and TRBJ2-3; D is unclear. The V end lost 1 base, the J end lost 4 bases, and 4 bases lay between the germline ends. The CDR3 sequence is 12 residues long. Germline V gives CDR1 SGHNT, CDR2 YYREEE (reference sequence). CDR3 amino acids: CASSLFPDTQYF. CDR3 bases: TGTGCCAGCAGCTTGTTTCCAGATACGCAGTATTTT. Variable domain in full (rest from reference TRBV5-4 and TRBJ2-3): ETGVTQSPTHLIKTRGQQVTLRCSSQSGHNTVSWYQQALGQGPQFIFQYYREEENGRGNFPPRFSGLQFPNYSSELNVNALELDDSALYLCASSLFPDTQYFGPGTRLTVL.